Listed below are T cell receptor beta chains from one sample, sequenced in a study of T-cell reconstitution after alpha-beta-depleted transplantation in children. TCRdb analysed the PCR reads with MiXCR anew, one entry per CDR3 protein. The sample lists 200,000 to 300,000 distinct CDR3 sequences; roughly a quarter were seen once. Here the sequenced sample was PBMCs, mostly from graft donor cells, taken 360 days after TCRalphabeta/CD19-depleted stem cell transplant. These receptors all stem from a female patient aged 2-15 years who had a stem cell transplant for congenital amegakaryocytic thrombocytopenia, so the T cells may come from the graft donor. Both conserved end residues are part of each CDR3. A D gene is named only where the DNA matches it firmly. Where a row states a size, it is once, few, many or the class of an expanded clone; other rows omit it.

clone_size: few
j_call: TRBJ2-5
d_call: -
v_call: TRBV12-3/TRBV12-4
cdr3_nt: TGTGCCAGCAGTTTTTGGGGGATGGATCAAGAGACCCAGTACTTC
cdr3_aa: CASSFWGMDQETQYF

clone_size: few
j_call: TRBJ2-1
d_call: TRBD2
v_call: TRBV20-1
cdr3_nt: TGCAGTGCTCATCGACTAGCGGGAGCCTACAATGAGCAGTTCTTC
cdr3_aa: CSAHRLAGAYNEQFF

clone_size: few
j_call: TRBJ1-2
d_call: -
v_call: TRBV12-3/TRBV12-4
cdr3_nt: TGTGCCAGCAGTTCGAGACAGCTCTACTATGGCTACACCTTC
cdr3_aa: CASSSRQLYYGYTF

clone_size: -
j_call: TRBJ2-7
d_call: TRBD1
v_call: TRBV6-5
cdr3_nt: TGTGCCAGCAGTTACTCGTGGACAGGGGACCACGAGCAGTACTTC
cdr3_aa: CASSYSWTGDHEQYF

clone_size: -
j_call: TRBJ2-1
d_call: TRBD2
v_call: TRBV2
cdr3_nt: TGTGCCAGCAGTGAGACTAGCGGGGGCTACAATGAGCAGTTCTTC
cdr3_aa: CASSETSGGYNEQFF

clone_size: few
j_call: TRBJ2-5
d_call: -
v_call: TRBV28
cdr3_nt: TGTGCCAGCAGTTGGGGAAAGACCCAGTACTTC
cdr3_aa: CASSWGKTQYF

clone_size: -
j_call: TRBJ1-5
d_call: -
v_call: TRBV2
cdr3_nt: TGTGCCGGCAGTGAGTATCGAGTCAGCAATCAGCCCCAGCATTTT
cdr3_aa: CAGSEYRVSNQPQHF

clone_size: -
j_call: TRBJ2-5
d_call: -
v_call: TRBV15
cdr3_nt: TGTGCCACCAGCGGAGGGGGGACCCAGTACTTC
cdr3_aa: CATSGGGTQYF

clone_size: few
j_call: TRBJ2-6
d_call: TRBD1
v_call: TRBV12-3/TRBV12-4
cdr3_nt: TGTGCCAGCAGTTTATCGAGGGACAGGGCTCTTTCTGGGGCCAACGTCCTGACTTTC
cdr3_aa: CASSLSRDRALSGANVLTF

clone_size: many
j_call: TRBJ2-5
d_call: -
v_call: TRBV12-3/TRBV12-4
cdr3_nt: TGTGCCAGCAGTTTAAACAGATACCAAGAGACCCAGTACTTC
cdr3_aa: CASSLNRYQETQYF

clone_size: few
j_call: TRBJ1-1
d_call: -
v_call: TRBV11-2
cdr3_nt: TGTGCCAGCAGCTTAGGCCCCGCCGAAACTGAAGCTTTCTTT
cdr3_aa: CASSLGPAETEAFF

clone_size: -
j_call: TRBJ1-1
d_call: -
v_call: TRBV4-2
cdr3_nt: TGTGCCAGCAGTCAGGGTCGGGGCCCTGAAGCTTTCTTT
cdr3_aa: CASSQGRGPEAFF

clone_size: -
j_call: TRBJ2-1
d_call: TRBD2
v_call: TRBV12-3/TRBV12-4
cdr3_nt: TGTGCCAGCAGTTCCCTCCCGGCTAGCGGGAGAATGGGCTCCTACAATGAGCAGTTCTTC
cdr3_aa: CASSSLPASGRMGSYNEQFF

clone_size: many
j_call: TRBJ2-1
d_call: -
v_call: TRBV12-3/TRBV12-4
cdr3_nt: TGTGCCAGCAGTTTGCGTGGGAATGAGCAGTTCTTC
cdr3_aa: CASSLRGNEQFF